This T cell receptor beta chain derives from a study of T cell responses to AZD1222 COVID-19 vaccine. General study points: Possibly, clonal diversity was underestimated; donors were largely white British and included more females. Just six AZD1222 recipients tested seropositive at baseline. Spike-wide coverage was observed for vaccine-associated CD4 TCRs, with dominant responses at 160-218 and 743-854.

Using immunoSEQ multiplex PCR, the repertoire was profiled, and TCRdb retains in-frame clones only, with some absent. The data hold roughly 80,000 clones, with 85% to 90% observed a single time. As regards this clone: No antigen is known for it.

Looked up from germline, CDR1 is SNHLY and CDR2 is FYNNEI. Trimming took off 2 bases at V and 7 bases at J, with 6 bases between the two ends. The CDR3 consists of 13 residues. Second-dose groups at about 4 or about 12 weeks were pooled. The chain has TRBV2 and TRBJ1-6; D is uncertain. The clonotype comes from an adult who received the AZD1222 COVID-19 vaccine. The input for sequencing was peripheral blood, taken 28 days after the second AZD1222 dose. The CDR3 bases are TGTGCCAGCAGTGAATCCCGAAATTCACCCCTCCACTTT. Translated, it gives CASSESRNSPLHF.